This record covers a single T cell receptor beta chain. This sample was included in a study of blood T cell repertoires in COVID-19. Across the whole study: COVID-19 samples, acute and convalescent, were from the United States, Italy and Spain. The cDNA or gDNA used as material had been derived from T cells, B-cell-depleted T cells, or PBMCs.

In the study's own analysis: Estimated nucleated cell counts came from reference gene primer amplification. TCRdb keeps only in-frame clones here, not all; method: immunoSEQ multiplex PCR. Clonal size and the V and J genes are those of that table, whereas D and trimming came from the DNA. The sample lists approximately 130,000 clones; about 90% were seen once. V was shortened by 2 bases and J by 8 bases, with 10 bases between the two germline ends. The CDR3 length is 13 residues. CDR1 and CDR2 (germline): SNHLY, FYNNEI. The gene calls are TRBV2 and TRBJ2-1, with D perhaps TRBD1 (5 bases). The sequence was collected from a woman aged 50 to 65 who had recovered from COVID-19. Specimen: peripheral blood. CDR3 in DNA: TGTGCCAGCAGTGAAAGACAGTTAGATGAGCAGTTCTTC. This encodes CASSERQLDEQFF.